This T cell receptor beta chain was captured in a study of T cell responses to AZD1222 COVID-19 vaccine. The repertoire was sequenced with immunoSEQ multiplex PCR; TCRdb's copy has only in-frame clones and lacks some. The data show over 150,000 clones, with about 89% seen just once and 3% to 3.5% held by the top ten. The germline gives CDR1 MDHEN, CDR2 SYDVKM. This CDR3 has 13 residues. The V and J ends lost 3 bases and 7 bases respectively, with 10 bases between them. Remarks on this clone: The antigen is not known.

Overall study results and limits: The donor group comprised mostly white British people and more females; the analysis possibly underestimated clonal diversity. Vaccine-related CD4 TCRs covered spike, predominating at 160-218 and 743-854. Following two doses of AZD1222, Spike-specific TCR breadth and depth rose. At baseline, seropositivity was found in only 6 or 7 AZD1222 recipients.

Sequences were derived from peripheral blood, sampled 28 days after the second AZD1222 dose. V is TRBV28 and J is TRBJ2-4; a weak D match, TRBD1 (6 bases). The sequence came from an adult who received the AZD1222 COVID-19 vaccine. The CDR3 nucleotides are TGTGCCAGCAGTTTGGACAGCTACAACATTCAGTACTTC. As protein: CASSLDSYNIQYF.